This entry lists 10 T cell receptor beta chains sequenced from one sample in a study of blood T cells in healthy people across ages. A second PCR of 7 to 11 cycles used a sample-barcoded 5' primer and a J-beta primer mix. Using its own MiXCR run on the 5' RACE reads, TCRdb lists one record per CDR3 protein. This table holds 450,000 to 700,000 distinct CDR3 sequences, 27% found once. The specimen was blood. These TCRs come from a woman in her seventies in good health.

The J gene is TRBJ1-5, the V gene TRBV5-1; maybe TRBD1 (6 bases). With 3 bases removed from V and 1 base from J, the gap between germline ends came to 14 bases. Germline CDR1 is SGHRS and CDR2 is YFSETQ. This CDR3 spans 16 amino acids. The CDR3 region is CASSYPQGGSNQPQHF. The CDR3 DNA reads TGCGCCAGCAGCTACCCACAGGGTGGGAGCAATCAGCCCCAGCATTTT.

V is TRBV29-1 and J is TRBJ1-4; TRBD1 agrees at 8 bases. J gave up 5 bases and V 5 bases, and 10 bases lay outside the gene matches. This CDR3 has 15 residues. Germline values: CDR1 SQVTM, CDR2 ANQGSEA. The CDR3 sequence: CSVTPGTGLNEKLFF. The CDR3 DNA sequence: TGCAGCGTTACTCCTGGGACAGGATTAAATGAAAAACTGTTTTTT.

Regarding this clonotype: This could be a read error, since a much larger clone is one nucleotide away. This chain connects TRBV20-1 to TRBJ2-1; either TRBD1 or TRBD2 may fit D (5 bases each). Germline assignment: CDR1 DFQATT and CDR2 SNEGSKA (reference sequence). The length of the CDR3 is 19 residues. The germline V and J ends were trimmed by 7 bases and 4 bases, with 32 bases remaining between them. CDR3 loop: CSVPPGRQRGLSGYNEQFF. CDR3 in DNA: TGCAGTGTTCCGCCGGGACGTCAGAGAGGACTTTCGGGTTACAATGAGCAGTTCTTC.

The chain combines TRBV2 with TRBJ2-7; D not certain. Between the trimmed V and J ends, which lost 11 bases and 7 bases, there was a span of 15 bases. Germline V gene sequence: CDR1 SNHLY, CDR2 FYNNEI. The CDR3 covers 11 residues. CDR3: CAGVTLQEQYF. The CDR3 coding sequence is TGTGCCGGGGTCACCCTACAGGAGCAGTACTTC. The full variable domain, rest sourced from reference TRBV2 and TRBJ2-7, is EPEVTQTPSHQVTQMGQEVILRCVPISNHLYFYWYRQILGQKVEFLVSFYNNEISEKSEIFDDQFSVERPDGSNFTLKIRSTKLEDSAMYFCAGVTLQEQYFGPGTRLTVT.

The chain uses TRBV12-3 or TRBV12-4 and TRBJ2-1, with 11 bases identical to TRBD2. Trimming took 0 bases from V and 5 from J; bases not matched to a gene: 15. The CDR3 runs to 20 residues. CDR3 in DNA: TGTGCCAGCAGTTTAGCGCTTAGGGGATTCGGGACTAGCGGAAACAATGAGCAGTTCTTC. It specifies CASSLALRGFGTSGNNEQFF.

This clonotype has more than one count but fewer than ten. The chain has TRBV29-1 and TRBJ2-4; tentatively, D is TRBD2 (5 bases). Trimming took 7 bases from V and 0 from J, leaving 19 bases between them. CDR1 is SQVTM and CDR2 is ANQGSEA in the germline V gene. The CDR3 extends over 16 amino acids. CDR3 DNA sequence: TGCAGCGCTCGGCGTCCCACGGCGGGAGCCAAAAACATTCAGTACTTC. As protein: CSARRPTAGAKNIQYF.

This clonotype has just a few counts. The genes are TRBV29-1 and TRBJ2-3; TRBD2 is a possible D gene (6 bases). From germline, CDR1 is SQVTM and CDR2 ANQGSEA. This CDR3 comprises 14 residues. Trimming removed 5 bases from V and 1 base from J, with 13 bases in between. The CDR3 reads CSVRVTGGTDTQYF. CDR3 sequence (DNA): TGCAGCGTTCGGGTGACGGGGGGCACAGATACGCAGTATTTT.

This chain links TRBV7-6 with TRBJ2-7; 8 bases align to TRBD1. Germline CDR1 reads SGHVS; CDR2 reads FNYEAQ. V lost 4 bases and J lost 3; bases outside the gene matches: 5. This CDR3 has 14 residues. CDR3 in DNA: TGTGCCAGCAGCTCCCGGACAGGGATCTACGAGCAGTACTTC. Translated: CASSSRTGIYEQYF.

This clonotype was seen only a few times. V usage is TRBV5-1 and J usage is TRBJ2-3, with 7 positions matching TRBD2. The CDR3 has 17 residues. V lost 0 bases to trimming and J lost 0 bases; unmatched junction nucleotides: 7. CDR1 SGHRS and CDR2 YFSETQ come from the germline V gene. The CDR3 DNA sequence: TGCGCCAGCAGCTTGGCGGCTAGCGGACCTAGCACAGATACGCAGTATTTT. This encodes CASSLAASGPSTDTQYF.

The V and J genes are TRBV5-1 and TRBJ2-5, with 10 bases lining up with TRBD1. Per the germline V gene, CDR1 is SGHRS and CDR2 is YFSETQ. This CDR3 has 14 residues. With V trimmed by 4 bases and J by 5 bases, 5 bases remained unmatched. The CDR3 DNA is TGCGCCAGCAGCGCGGGACAGGGGACGGAGACCCAGTACTTC. Its translation: CASSAGQGTETQYF.